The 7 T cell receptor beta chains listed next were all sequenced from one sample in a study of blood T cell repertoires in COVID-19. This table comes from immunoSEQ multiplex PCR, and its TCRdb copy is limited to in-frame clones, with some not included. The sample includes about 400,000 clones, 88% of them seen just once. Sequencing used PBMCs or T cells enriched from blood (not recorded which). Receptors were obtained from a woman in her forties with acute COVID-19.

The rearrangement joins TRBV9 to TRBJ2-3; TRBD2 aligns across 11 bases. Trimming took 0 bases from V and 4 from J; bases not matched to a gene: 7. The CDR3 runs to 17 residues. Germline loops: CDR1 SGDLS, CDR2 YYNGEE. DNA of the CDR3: TGTGCCAGCAGCGTAGGGGCTAGCGGGGGGACCCCAGATACGCAGTATTTT. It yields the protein CASSVGASGGTPDTQYF.

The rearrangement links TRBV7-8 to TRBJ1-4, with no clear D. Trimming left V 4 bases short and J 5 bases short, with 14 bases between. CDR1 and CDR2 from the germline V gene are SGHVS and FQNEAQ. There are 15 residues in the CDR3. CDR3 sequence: CASSSYVGTNEKLFF. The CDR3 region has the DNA TGTGCCAGCAGCTCGTACGTGGGCACAAATGAAAAACTGTTTTTT. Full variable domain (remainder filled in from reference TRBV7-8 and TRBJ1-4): GAGVSQSPRYKVAKRGQDVALRCDPISGHVSLFWYQQALGQGPEFLTYFQNEAQLDKSGLPSDRFFAERPEGSVSTLKIQRTQQEDSAVYLCASSSYVGTNEKLFFGSGTQLSVL.

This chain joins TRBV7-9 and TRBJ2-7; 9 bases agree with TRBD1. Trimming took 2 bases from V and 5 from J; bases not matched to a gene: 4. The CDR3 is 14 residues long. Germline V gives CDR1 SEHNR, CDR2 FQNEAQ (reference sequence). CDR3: CASSLRTGAHEQYF. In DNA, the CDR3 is TGTGCCAGCAGCTTAAGGACAGGGGCACACGAGCAGTACTTC. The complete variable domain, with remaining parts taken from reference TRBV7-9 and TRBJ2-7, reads DTGVSQNPRHKITKRGQNVTFRCDPISEHNRLYWYRQTLGQGPEFLTYFQNEAQLEKSRLLSDRFSAERPKGSFSTLEIQRTEQGDSAMYLCASSLRTGAHEQYFGPGTRLTVT.

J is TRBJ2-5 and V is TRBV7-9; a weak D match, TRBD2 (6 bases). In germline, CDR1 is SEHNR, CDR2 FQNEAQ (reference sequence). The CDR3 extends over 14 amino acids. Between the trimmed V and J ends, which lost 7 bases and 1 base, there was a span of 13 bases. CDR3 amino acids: CASIRSGLQETQYF. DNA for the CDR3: TGTGCCAGCATAAGAAGCGGGCTCCAAGAGACCCAGTACTTC.

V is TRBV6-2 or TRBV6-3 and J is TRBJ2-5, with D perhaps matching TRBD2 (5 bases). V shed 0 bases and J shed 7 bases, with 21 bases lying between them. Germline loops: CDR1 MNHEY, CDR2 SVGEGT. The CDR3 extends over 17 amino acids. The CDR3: CASSYSDSGSLGGTQYF. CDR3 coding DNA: TGTGCCAGCAGTTACTCAGACTCGGGGTCTCTCGGAGGGACCCAGTACTTC.

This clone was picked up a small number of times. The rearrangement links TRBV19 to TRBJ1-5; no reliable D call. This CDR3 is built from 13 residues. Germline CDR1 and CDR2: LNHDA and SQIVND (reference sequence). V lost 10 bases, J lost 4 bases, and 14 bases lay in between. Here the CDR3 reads CATRAAGNQPQHF. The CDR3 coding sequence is TGTGCCACACGGGCCGCGGGGAATCAGCCCCAGCATTTT.

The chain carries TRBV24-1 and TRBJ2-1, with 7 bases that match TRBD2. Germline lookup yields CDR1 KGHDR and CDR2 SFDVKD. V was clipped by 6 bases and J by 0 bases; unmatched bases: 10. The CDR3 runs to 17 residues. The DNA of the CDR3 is TGTGCCACCAGTACGACCGGGGGGTCGAGCTCCTACAATGAGCAGTTCTTC. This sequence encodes CATSTTGGSSSYNEQFF.